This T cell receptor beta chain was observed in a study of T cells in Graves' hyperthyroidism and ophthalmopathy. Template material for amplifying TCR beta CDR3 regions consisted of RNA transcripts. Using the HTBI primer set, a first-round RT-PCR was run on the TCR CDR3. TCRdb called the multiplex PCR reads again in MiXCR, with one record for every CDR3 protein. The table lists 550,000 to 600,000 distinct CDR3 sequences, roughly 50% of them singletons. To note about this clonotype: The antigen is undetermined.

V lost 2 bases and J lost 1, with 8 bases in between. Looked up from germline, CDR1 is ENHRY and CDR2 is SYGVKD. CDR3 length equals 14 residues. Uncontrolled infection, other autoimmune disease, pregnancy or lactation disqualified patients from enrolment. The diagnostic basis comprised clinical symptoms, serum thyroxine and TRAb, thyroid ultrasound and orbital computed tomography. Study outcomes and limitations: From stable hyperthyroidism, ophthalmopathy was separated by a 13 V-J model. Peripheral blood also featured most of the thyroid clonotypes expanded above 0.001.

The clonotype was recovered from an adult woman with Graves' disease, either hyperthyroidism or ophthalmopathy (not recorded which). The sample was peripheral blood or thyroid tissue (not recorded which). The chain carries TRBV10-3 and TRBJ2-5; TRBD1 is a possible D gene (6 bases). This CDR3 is CAISEPDSQETQYF. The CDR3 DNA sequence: TGTGCCATCAGTGAGCCGGACAGCCAAGAGACCCAGTACTTC.